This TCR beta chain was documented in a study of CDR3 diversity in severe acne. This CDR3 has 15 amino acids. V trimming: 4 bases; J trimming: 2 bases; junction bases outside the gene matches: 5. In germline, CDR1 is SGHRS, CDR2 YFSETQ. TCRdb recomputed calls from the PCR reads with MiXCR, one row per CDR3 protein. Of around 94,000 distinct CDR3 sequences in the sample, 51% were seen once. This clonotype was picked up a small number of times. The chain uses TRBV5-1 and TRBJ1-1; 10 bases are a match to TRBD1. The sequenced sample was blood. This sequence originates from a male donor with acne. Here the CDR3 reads CASSDRTGGNTEAFF. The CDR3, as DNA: TGCGCCAGCAGCGACAGGACAGGGGGAAACACTGAAGCTTTCTTT. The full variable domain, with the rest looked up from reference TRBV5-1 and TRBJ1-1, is KAGVTQTPRYLIKTRGQQVTLSCSPISGHRSVSWYQQTPGQGLQFLFEYFSETQRNKGNFPGRFSGRQFSNSRSEMNVSTLELGDSALYLCASSDRTGGNTEAFFGQGTRLTVV.